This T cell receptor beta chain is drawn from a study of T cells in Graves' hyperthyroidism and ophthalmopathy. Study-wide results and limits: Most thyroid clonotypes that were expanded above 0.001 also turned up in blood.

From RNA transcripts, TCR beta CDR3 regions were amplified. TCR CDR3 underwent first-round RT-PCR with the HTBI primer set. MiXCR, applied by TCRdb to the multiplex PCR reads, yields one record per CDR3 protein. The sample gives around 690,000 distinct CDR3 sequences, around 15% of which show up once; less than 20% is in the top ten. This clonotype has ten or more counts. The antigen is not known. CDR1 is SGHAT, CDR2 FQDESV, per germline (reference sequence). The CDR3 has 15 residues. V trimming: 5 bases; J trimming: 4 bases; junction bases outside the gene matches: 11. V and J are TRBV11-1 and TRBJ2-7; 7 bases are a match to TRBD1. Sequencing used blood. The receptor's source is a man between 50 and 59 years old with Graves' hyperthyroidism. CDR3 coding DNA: TGTGCCAGCAGCCCAGACAGGGTCGGAGCTTACGAGCAGTACTTC. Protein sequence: CASSPDRVGAYEQYF.